Shown below are 3 T cell receptor beta chains from a single sample sequenced in a study of blood T cell repertoires in COVID-19. Method: immunoSEQ multiplex PCR; TCRdb's copy keeps in-frame clones and lacks some. The top ten clones hold less than 15% of a sample with under 300,000 clones, approximately 86% of them seen once. Input material: peripheral blood. The source of these receptors is a woman aged 65 to 85 with COVID-19, enrolled during active disease.

This sequence joins TRBV7-8 and TRBJ1-1; TRBD1 might be the D (5 bases). Germline loops: CDR1 SGHVS, CDR2 FQNEAQ. V was shortened by 1 base and J by 4 bases, with 13 bases between the two germline ends. This CDR3 spans 15 amino acids. As DNA, the CDR3 is TGTGCCAGCAGCTTAGGGGGGGTCCTGGGCACTGAAGCTTTCTTT. This sequence encodes CASSLGGVLGTEAFF.

This clone was seen just once. The chain employs TRBV6-2 or TRBV6-3 and TRBJ2-7; 10 nucleotides align to TRBD1. CDR3 length: 14 amino acids. Germline V gene data show CDR1 as MNHEY and CDR2 as SVGEGT. V trimming: 4 bases; J trimming: 1 base; junction bases outside the gene matches: 1. The CDR3: CASSWDRGSYEQYF. DNA of the CDR3: TGTGCCAGCAGTTGGGACAGGGGTTCCTACGAGCAGTACTTC.

The chain employs TRBV11-2 and TRBJ2-2; maybe TRBD1 (7 bases). With 5 bases removed from V and 3 bases from J, the gap between germline ends came to 13 bases. The CDR3 has 15 amino acids. CDR1 is SGHAT, CDR2 FQNNGV, per germline. In nucleotides, the CDR3 is TGTGCCAGCAGCCCCACAGGGGAGGACACCGGGGAGCTGTTTTTT. The encoded protein is CASSPTGEDTGELFF.